The present TCR beta chain was sequenced within a study of T cell responses to AZD1222 COVID-19 vaccine (dated by TCRdb to the early 2020s). Study-level background: Because spike-specific TCR depth and breadth did not differ between the two schedules, AZD1222 recipients who got a second dose at roughly 4 weeks were pooled with those who got a second dose at roughly 12 weeks. TCR sequencing was performed for about 250 trial participants, of whom about 200 were given two doses of AZD1222 and some 25 were given two doses of MenACWY control vaccine. Trial participants were enrolled by age into subgroups of 18-55, 56-69 and 70-plus years, and roughly 150, 30 and 60 TCR-sequenced participants, respectively, were included in these subgroups.

CDR1 and CDR2, per the germline V gene, are MNHEY and SVGAGI. Trimming takes 8 bases from V and 3 bases from J, and the germline ends sit 16 bases apart. The CDR3 runs 14 residues from the cysteine to the phenylalanine. The only DNA kept is the CDR3, 42 bases in frame from the first base. A word on this clone: There is no known antigen for this receptor. No much larger clone is present one base from it, and per-base qualities are unavailable.

The CDR3 regions of human TCRbeta chains were analyzed by immunosequencing. The original methods were these. TCRs in the repertoires were matched against a reference library of SARS-CoV-2-specific TCRs that had been generated with the MIRA antigen-specificity platform. Breadth was defined as the fraction of unique TCRs that were SARS-CoV-2-associated. Depth was defined as the fraction of total T cells that were SARS-CoV-2-associated. Using the MIRA data, every spike-specific TCR was mapped to the spike region that the TCR reacted to and assigned to either a CD4 or a CD8 class. Log10-transformed breadth and depth values were compared by one-way ANOVA with Sidak's multiple comparisons tests. TCRdb took over this immuneACCESS table, retaining in-frame rearrangements with V and J assigned. Such tables are incomplete; in checked studies, under half of the missing clones stem from an unresolved V gene, and the remainder is unexplained. V and J calls and clone size are copied from that table; D and trimming were computed from the DNA. This sample has some 130,000 clones in its table, and approximately 80% of those were observed once. Of the sample, roughly 4% is held by the ten largest clones.

This specimen's time point label, interpreted: baseline before first vaccination. Vaccinee samples were obtained from the UK trials COV001 and COV002, which included a single-blind randomized controlled phase 2/3 trial of AZD1222 (ChAdOx1 nCoV-19) in healthy adults. For TCRbeta chain sequencing, PBMC samples were collected from trial participants at day 0 and at day 28 after the second dose. Results the study describes overall, beyond this receptor: Spike-specific TCR breadth and depth rose significantly after two AZD1222 doses compared with day 0 and with MenACWY recipients. Because no day 14 peak-response samples were available, repertoires were characterized only after the peak T cell response. Conclusions about previously exposed vaccinees are limited, since just 5 or 6 AZD1222 recipients were seropositive for SARS-CoV-2 at baseline. Participants were mostly white British, with more females than males. The authors suggested clonal diversity may have been underestimated. The whole spike protein was spanned by vaccine-associated CD4 TCRs, and dominant responses were seen in regions 160-218 and 743-854. Nearly half of unique spike-specific TCRs reportedly recognized epitopes outside regions mutated in the B.1.351 and B.1.1.7 variants. The 56-69-year group was small, and its depth increase did not reach significance, likely because of low power.

The sample was peripheral blood, taken on day 0 of AZD1222 vaccination. The rearrangement joined TRBV6-5 to TRBJ1-1; the D gene remains uncertain. The receptor comes from an adult in good health. The DNA reads as follows: TGTGCCAGCGGGCCCGGTGGATTGGACACTGAAGCTTTCTTT. The resulting protein is CASGPGGLDTEAFF.